Sequencing of this T cell receptor beta chain was carried out in a study of T-cell reconstitution after alpha-beta-depleted transplantation in children. This clonotype was observed a handful of times. Preparation of the TCRbeta library used unique molecular identifiers. A single record per CDR3 protein comes from TCRdb applying MiXCR to the PCR reads. The sample contains tens of thousands of distinct CDR3 sequences, over 4.5% of which appear only once. The material sequenced was PBMCs, mostly from graft donor cells, taken 180 days after TCRalphabeta/CD19-depleted stem cell transplant. The receptor was derived from a boy in the first two years of life who had a stem cell transplant for acute myeloid leukemia, so the T cells may come from the graft donor.

CDR3 amino acids: CASSSDTGVPPQPQHF. The CDR3, as DNA: TGTGCCAGCAGCTCAGACACAGGGGTCCCACCTCAGCCCCAGCATTTT. The chain joins TRBV7-8 to TRBJ1-5; 7 bases are shared with TRBD1. This CDR3 is 16 amino acids long. Germline trimming cut 4 bases from V and 6 bases from J; bases unmatched to any gene: 12. CDR1 and CDR2 from the germline V gene are SGHVS and FQNEAQ.